This entry lists 5 T cell receptor beta chains sequenced from one sample in a study of blood T cells in healthy people across ages. Then a second PCR, running roughly 7 to 11 cycles, was carried out with a sample-barcoded 5' primer and a J-beta primer mix. TCRdb re-analysed the 5' RACE reads in MiXCR, keeping a single row per CDR3 protein. The table lists some 1 million distinct CDR3 sequences, over 35% of them singletons. The specimen sequenced was blood. These receptors were obtained from a woman aged 55-69 years in good health.

This clonotype was counted between two and nine times. The gene calls are TRBV12-3 or TRBV12-4 and TRBJ2-7; 8 nucleotides match TRBD2. The CDR3 has 15 amino acids. Unmatched junction bases numbered 12, after V lost 5 bases and J lost 6 bases. CDR3 region: CASSPWDGGGSEQYF. The CDR3 DNA reads as TGTGCCAGCAGTCCGTGGGACGGCGGGGGGTCCGAGCAGTACTTC.

This clonotype has more than one count but fewer than ten. The rearrangement uses TRBV5-1 and TRBJ2-7; the D gene is possibly TRBD1 (5 bases). V was clipped by 2 bases and J by 2 bases, with 14 bases between them. Germline CDR1 SGHRS, CDR2 YFSETQ. This CDR3 has 15 residues. The CDR3 region is CASSLTGLGTYEQYF. CDR3 nucleotide sequence: TGCGCCAGCAGCTTAACAGGTCTCGGAACCTACGAGCAGTACTTC. Combining the CDR3 with reference TRBV5-1 and TRBJ2-7 gives the whole variable domain KAGVTQTPRYLIKTRGQQVTLSCSPISGHRSVSWYQQTPGQGLQFLFEYFSETQRNKGNFPGRFSGRQFSNSRSEMNVSTLELGDSALYLCASSLTGLGTYEQYFGPGTRLTVT.

This chain links TRBV20-1 with TRBJ1-1; D unclear. The CDR3 extends over 12 amino acids. In germline, CDR1 is DFQATT, CDR2 SNEGSKA (reference sequence). The V end was cut by 5 bases, the J end by 5 bases, with 12 bases between. The CDR3 DNA reads as TGCAGTGCTTATTCAGTAGGGACTGAAGCTTTCTTT. Its translation: CSAYSVGTEAFF.

The chain recombines TRBV12-3 or TRBV12-4 with TRBJ1-2; D is unresolved. The CDR3 spans 13 residues. Trimming pared 5 bases from V and 7 bases from J, leaving 14 bases between. CDR3 in DNA: TGTGCCAGCAGTCCGTCTTCCGGGCTTGGCTACACCTTC. Protein product: CASSPSSGLGYTF.

The CDR3 sequence is CASSLETGLKTQYF. The CDR3, as DNA: TGCGCCAGCAGCTTGGAGACAGGGTTAAAGACCCAGTACTTC. The rearrangement uses TRBV5-1 and TRBJ2-7, with 7 bases lining up with TRBD1. Judging by the DNA end, TRBJ2-5 fits better; the J call may be wrong. The CDR3 is made up of 14 amino acids. Per germline, CDR1 SGHRS and CDR2 YFSETQ.